These 15 T cell receptor beta chains came from one sample sequenced in a study of cytomegalovirus exposure and HLA in healthy donors. PCR employed 60 Vbeta and 13 Jbeta primers. TCRdb's table, derived via immunoSEQ multiplex PCR, lists solely in-frame clones and lacks some. The data hold under 200,000 clones, with about 76% observed a single time. Sequencing was carried out using PBMCs. These receptors all come from a male donor in good health and CMV-seropositive.

The genes are TRBV4-2 and TRBJ2-7; 8 bases are shared with TRBD1. The germline V gene has CDR1 LGHNA and CDR2 YNFKEQ. V was pared by 1 base and J by 2 bases, with 4 bases of the junction left unmatched. The CDR3 is 15 residues long. The CDR3 bases are TGTGCCAGCAGCCAAGGCCCGGACAGGGCCTACGAGCAGTACTTC. Protein sequence: CASSQGPDRAYEQYF.

V gene TRBV7-6 combines with J gene TRBJ1-1, with D possibly matching TRBD1 (6 bases). The ends were cut back, 0 bases at V and 5 bases at J, with 16 bases in the middle. The germline CDR1 and CDR2 sequences are SGHVS and FNYEAQ. The CDR3 loop spans 16 amino acids. CDR3 DNA: TGTGCCAGCAGCTTAGCGCAGATAGGGGGTTGGACTGAAGCTTTCTTT. This translates into CASSLAQIGGWTEAFF.

This chain connects TRBV4-3 to TRBJ2-2, with 9 bases matching TRBD2. The CDR3 has 17 residues. With 0 bases clipped from V and 4 bases from J, the junction kept 6 bases outside the gene matches. The germline V gene has CDR1 LGHNA and CDR2 YSLEER. This chain's CDR3 is CASSQDWGGGATGELFF. CDR3 sequence (DNA): TGCGCCAGCAGCCAAGATTGGGGCGGGGGGGCCACCGGGGAGCTGTTTTTT.

This clone came up a few times. The V gene is TRBV10-2, the J gene TRBJ1-2; D may be TRBD1 (6 bases). The CDR3 loop spans 14 amino acids. V lost 2 bases to trimming and J lost 7 bases, with 14 bases between them. CDR1 is WSHSY and CDR2 is SAAADI in the germline V gene. CDR3 sequence (DNA): TGCGCCAGCAGTGAGCGGGGGGCCCTCCGTGGCTACACCTTC. Its protein product is CASSERGALRGYTF.

The chain has TRBV30 and TRBJ1-1; no firm D call. V lost 4 bases, J lost 3 bases, and 12 bases lay in between. The CDR3 is made up of 13 amino acids. Per germline, CDR1 GTSNPN and CDR2 SVGIG (reference sequence). This chain's CDR3 is CAWIVREYTEAFF. As DNA, the CDR3 is TGTGCCTGGATTGTCCGAGAGTACACTGAAGCTTTCTTT.

The gene calls are TRBV5-6 and TRBJ1-4; 7 bases match TRBD1. Germline values: CDR1 SGHDT, CDR2 YYEEEE. The CDR3 extends over 14 amino acids. With 0 bases clipped from V and 6 bases from J, the junction kept 2 bases outside the gene matches. CDR3 sequence reads: CASSLAGQYEKLFF. CDR3 DNA sequence: TGTGCCAGCAGCTTGGCGGGACAGTATGAAAAACTGTTTTTT.

The rearrangement uses TRBV5-6 and TRBJ1-1, with 7 bases aligning to TRBD1. V trimming: 0 bases; J trimming: 1 base; junction bases outside the gene matches: 3. Germline CDR1 reads SGHDT; CDR2 reads YYEEEE. The CDR3 is made up of 15 amino acids. CDR3 region: CASSLEWTGNTEAFF. The CDR3 DNA is TGTGCCAGCAGCTTGGAGTGGACAGGGAACACTGAAGCTTTCTTT.

This chain joins TRBV21-1 and TRBJ2-2; the D call in the table, TRBD1, was not verified against the DNA. TRBV21-1 is a listed pseudogene. This CDR3 spans 15 amino acids. CDR3 loop: CASSPRTGNTGELFF. The CDR3 nucleotides are TGTGCCAGCAGCCCTAGGACAGGGAATACCGGGGAGCTGTTTTTT.

This sequence joins TRBV6-1 and TRBJ1-1; a weak D match, TRBD1 (6 bases). The CDR3 totals 13 residues. Germline CDR1 is MNHNS and CDR2 is SASEGT. The V end lost 4 bases, the J end lost 1 base, and 7 bases lay between the germline ends. The CDR3: CASSAQGNTEAFF. As DNA, the CDR3 is TGTGCCAGCAGTGCACAGGGGAACACTGAAGCTTTCTTT.

J is TRBJ1-4 and V is TRBV19; TRBD1 matches at 12 bases. V lost 6 bases and J lost 5; bases outside the gene matches: 10. Per germline, CDR1 LNHDA and CDR2 SQIVND (reference sequence). The CDR3 contains 17 residues. The CDR3 nucleotides read TGTGCCAGTAGCGGGGACAGGGGGCGGAGGAAGAATGAAAAACTGTTTTTT. Its protein is CASSGDRGRRKNEKLFF.

This chain uses TRBV7-2 with TRBJ2-4; 7 nucleotides match TRBD2. The CDR3 has 16 residues. Germline CDR1 reads SGHTA; CDR2 reads FQGNSA. J was trimmed by 2 bases and V by 7 bases; bases with no gene match: 11. CDR3 bases: TGTGCCAGCACTCTCGATCCCGGGGGGACCAAAAACATTCAGTACTTC. Translation gives CASTLDPGGTKNIQYF.

The chain recombines TRBV7-9 with TRBJ1-3; tentatively, D is TRBD1 (5 bases). Trimming removed 0 bases from V and 0 bases from J, with 12 bases in between. Per the germline V gene, CDR1 is SEHNR and CDR2 is FQNEAQ (reference sequence). This CDR3 has 17 amino acids. The CDR3: CASSLASVRASGNTIYF. CDR3 coding DNA: TGTGCCAGCAGCTTAGCGTCGGTCAGGGCCTCTGGAAACACCATATATTTT. The full variable domain, with the rest looked up from reference TRBV7-9 and TRBJ1-3, is DTGVSQNPRHKITKRGQNVTFRCDPISEHNRLYWYRQTLGQGPEFLTYFQNEAQLEKSRLLSDRFSAERPKGSFSTLEIQRTEQGDSAMYLCASSLASVRASGNTIYFGEGSWLTVV.

This chain connects TRBV7-2 to TRBJ2-5, with D possibly TRBD1 on 5 matching bases. This CDR3 contains 14 residues. The ends were cut back, 6 bases at V and 1 base at J, with 12 bases in the middle. Germline V CDR1 and CDR2: SGHTA, FQGNSA. CDR3 sequence reads: CASRPGHVQETQYF. The CDR3 nucleotides are TGTGCCAGCAGACCTGGACACGTCCAAGAGACCCAGTACTTC.

CDR3 DNA: TGTGCCAGCAGCCCGATGGGGGGGTCACCCCTCCACTTT. Protein product: CASSPMGGSPLHF. The rearrangement uses TRBV7-3 and TRBJ1-6; D may be TRBD1 (5 bases). The V and J ends lost 5 bases and 10 bases respectively, with 12 bases between them. The CDR3 length is 13 residues. Germline V gene lookup returns CDR1 SGHTA and CDR2 FQGTGA.

The J gene is TRBJ2-5, the V gene TRBV18; 8 bases are a match to TRBD2. V trimming: 1 base; J trimming: 5 bases; junction bases outside the gene matches: 9. CDR1 and CDR2 from the germline V gene are KGHSH and LQKENI. This CDR3 is 16 amino acids long. CDR3 loop: CASSPLSGGPRETQYF. The DNA for the CDR3 is TGTGCCAGCTCACCACTTTCGGGGGGGCCCAGGGAGACCCAGTACTTC.